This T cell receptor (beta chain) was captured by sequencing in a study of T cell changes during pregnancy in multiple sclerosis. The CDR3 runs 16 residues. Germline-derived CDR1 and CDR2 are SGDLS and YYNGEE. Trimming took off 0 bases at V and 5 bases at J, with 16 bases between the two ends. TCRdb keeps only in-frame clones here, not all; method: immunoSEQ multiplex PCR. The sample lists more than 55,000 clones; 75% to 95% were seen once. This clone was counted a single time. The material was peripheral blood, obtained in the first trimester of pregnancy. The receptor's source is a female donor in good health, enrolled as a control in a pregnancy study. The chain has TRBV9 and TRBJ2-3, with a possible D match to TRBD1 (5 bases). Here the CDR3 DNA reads TGTGCCAGCAGCGTAGAGGGCAGGGAAAGTGGAGATACGCAGTATTTT. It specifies CASSVEGRESGDTQYF. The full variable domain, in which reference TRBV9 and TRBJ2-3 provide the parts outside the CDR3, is DSGVTQTPKHLITATGQRVTLRCSPRSGDLSVYWYQQSLDQGLQFLIQYYNGEERAKGNILERFSAQQFPDLHSELNLSSLELGDSALYFCASSVEGRESGDTQYFGPGTRLTVL.